Each of the 10 T cell receptor beta chains below was sequenced from the same sample in a study of blood T cell repertoires in COVID-19. Only in-frame clones appear in the TCRdb table, and some are missing; sequencing was by immunoSEQ multiplex PCR. The sample includes 300,000 or so clones, around 92% of them seen just once. Material: PBMCs or T cells enriched from blood (not recorded which). Source of these receptors: a woman between 45 and 60 years old who had been exposed to COVID-19.

The chain employs TRBV18 and TRBJ2-3; perhaps TRBD2 as D (6 bases). The CDR3 runs to 13 residues. In germline, CDR1 is KGHSH, CDR2 LQKENI. V was clipped by 8 bases and J by 4 bases, with 13 bases between them. For the CDR3, the DNA is TGTGCCAGCGGGGGAACTAGCCCAGATACGCAGTATTTT. Translation gives CASGGTSPDTQYF.

J is TRBJ1-2 and V is TRBV7-2, with 7 positions matching TRBD1. Germline V gene data show CDR1 as SGHTA and CDR2 as FQGNSA. After removal of 5 bases from V and 4 bases from J, the junction contained 7 bases not matched to a gene. CDR3 length: 14 amino acids. The CDR3 DNA is TGTGCCAGCAGCGAAGAGGGACAGACCTATGGCTACACCTTC. Translated, it gives CASSEEGQTYGYTF.

This chain links TRBV3-1 (or the pseudogene TRBV3-2) with TRBJ1-1; TRBD1 is a possible D gene (6 bases). CDR1 is LGHDT and CDR2 is YNNKEL in the germline V gene (reference sequence). This CDR3 contains 14 residues. V dropped 0 bases and J dropped 5 bases, with 10 bases sitting between them. CDR3 sequence: CASSQDLGATEAFF. DNA of the CDR3: TGTGCCAGCAGCCAAGATTTGGGGGCGACTGAAGCTTTCTTT.

V is TRBV7-9 and J is TRBJ2-7, with D possibly TRBD2 on 6 matching bases. The CDR3 runs to 16 residues. Trimming cost V 5 bases and J 2 bases, with 19 bases left between them. Germline CDR1 is SEHNR and CDR2 is FQNEAQ (reference sequence). This CDR3 reads CASSRRGADVTYEQYF. The CDR3 DNA sequence: TGTGCCAGCAGCCGCCGCGGGGCCGATGTGACCTACGAGCAGTACTTC.

The chain is built from TRBV19 and TRBJ2-1, with no clear D. There are 14 residues in the CDR3. Trimming shortened V by 5 bases and J by 0 bases, and 8 bases separated the two germline ends. The germline V gene encodes CDR1 LNHDA and CDR2 SQIVND (reference sequence). The CDR3 loop is CASSSTSSYNEQFF. In DNA form, the CDR3 reads TGTGCCAGTAGTTCTACGAGCTCCTACAATGAGCAGTTCTTC.

CDR3 coding DNA: TGCGCCAGCAGCCAAGATATCATCGTGATGAGTGAGACCCAGTACTTC. Translating gives CASSQDIIVMSETQYF. This chain links TRBV4-1 with TRBJ2-5; D is uncertain. CDR1 is MGHRA, CDR2 YSYEKL, per germline. The CDR3 extends over 16 amino acids. V was shortened by 0 bases and J by 5 bases, with 16 bases between the two germline ends.

This chain uses TRBV19 with TRBJ2-1; weak D call: TRBD2 (7 bases). This CDR3 spans 15 amino acids. The V gene's germline CDR1 is LNHDA and CDR2 SQIVND (reference sequence). The V end lost 7 bases, the J end lost 4 bases, and 17 bases lay between the germline ends. As DNA, the CDR3 is TGTGCCAGTACCCCAAGCCGGGGGGCTTACAATGAGCAGTTCTTC. As protein: CASTPSRGAYNEQFF. Complete variable domain (other parts from reference TRBV19 and TRBJ2-1): DGGITQSPKYLFRKEGQNVTLSCEQNLNHDAMYWYRQDPGQGLRLIYYSQIVNDFQKGDIAEGYSVSREKKESFPLTVTSAQKNPTAFYLCASTPSRGAYNEQFFGPGTRLTVL.

The gene calls are TRBV28 and TRBJ2-1; 8 bases agree with TRBD1. The CDR3 loop spans 16 amino acids. Germline V gene lookup returns CDR1 MDHEN and CDR2 SYDVKM. J lost 5 bases, V lost 5 bases, and 11 bases had no gene match. The CDR3 loop reads CASSTPQGAGDNEQFF. DNA for the CDR3: TGTGCCAGCAGTACCCCGCAGGGGGCAGGGGACAATGAGCAGTTCTTC. Combining the CDR3 with reference TRBV28 and TRBJ2-1 gives the whole variable domain DVKVTQSSRYLVKRTGEKVFLECVQDMDHENMFWYRQDPGLGLRLIYFSYDVKMKEKGDIPEGYSVSREKKERFSLILESASTNQTSMYLCASSTPQGAGDNEQFFGPGTRLTVL.

The chain carries TRBV7-9 and TRBJ1-4; D unresolved. V was cut by 5 bases and J by 7 bases, with 14 bases left in between. Germline values: CDR1 SEHNR, CDR2 FQNEAQ (reference sequence). The CDR3 has 14 amino acids. The CDR3 loop is CASSPRTQPEKLFF. DNA of the CDR3: TGTGCCAGCAGCCCGCGGACTCAACCTGAAAAACTGTTTTTT.

The gene calls are TRBV6-5 and TRBJ1-5, with 7 bases matching TRBD1. Losses at the gene ends were 5 bases for V and 5 bases for J; bases not matched to a gene: 6. The CDR3 contains 14 residues. CDR1 and CDR2 from the germline V gene are MNHEY and SVGAGI. Here the CDR3 DNA reads TGTGCCAGCAGTCCACAGGGGACCCATCAGCCCCAGCATTTT. Protein: CASSPQGTHQPQHF.